The sequence of this TCR beta chain was determined in a study of early T cells in non-severe SARS-CoV-2 infection (dated by TCRdb to the early 2020s). As for the study more broadly: Bulk RNA from unsorted whole blood was used for TCR sequencing, so alpha and beta chains could not be paired. Broad study findings and their caveats: VDJdb matching was skewed toward anti-spike CD8 responses, so virus-specific expansions were likely underestimated and private and CD4 specificities were missed.

Library method: 5' RACE. Sequencing was performed on a NextSeq 500. To correct for sequencing error and PCR bias, the TCR library protocol tagged individual cDNA molecules with unique molecular identifiers. TCR alpha and beta chains were both sequenced, and the abundances of alpha and beta sequences in each sample were closely correlated with each other. The paper's data handling went like this. Decombinator V4 was used to annotate the V gene, J gene and CDR3 of the TCR sequences. TCRs were defined as expanded if a significant change between any two time points was detected under a Poisson model with p below 0.0001. Abundances of TCRs were expressed as counts per million after normalisation to the total number of TCRs sequenced in each sample. TRAV1-2 paired with TRAJ12, TRAJ20 or TRAJ33 defined MAIT TCRs, while TRAV10 paired with TRAJ18 defined iNKT TCRs. VDJdb, accessed 1 November 2021, was searched for CMV, EBV and SARS-CoV-2 annotated TCRs, with TCRs annotated for multiple antigens excluded. TCRdb reran the public reads through fastp at Q25 and MiXCR, keeping productive beta chains. Rows matching on CDR3 protein sequence are summarized as one entry with the most common DNA and genes. TCRdb assigned the V and J calls; the authors' analysis was not used. Across this sample there are about 100,000 distinct CDR3 sequences, with about 12% seen only once. Less than 3.5% of the sample rests with the top ten.

Many counts were recorded for this clonotype. Its specific antigen is unknown. No base quality values were provided; no much bigger clone lies one nucleotide off. A case-control design nested within a healthcare worker cohort in London, UK, was used, with weekly nasopharyngeal swab PCR tests and blood sampling performed. Between 23 and 31 March 2020, the week of the UK lockdown, healthcare workers were enrolled and then followed up weekly for as long as 16 weeks. V loses 0 bases, J loses 0 bases, and the germline ends lie 6 bases apart. The germline V gene (reference sequence) supplies CDR1 MNHEY and CDR2 SMNVEV. Including the terminal cysteine and phenylalanine, the CDR3 comprises 15 residues. Solely the CDR3 DNA is kept, with 45 bases framed from the first base.

The chain joins TRBV27 to TRBJ2-1; the D gene is possibly TRBD2, with 5 bases matching. The specimen sequenced was whole blood. The clonotype was recovered from an adult who was a healthcare worker with PCR-confirmed SARS-CoV-2 infection or an uninfected control (not recorded which). The bases are TGTGCCAGCAGTTTATCAGCGGACTCCTACAATGAGCAGTTCTTC. Its protein reads: CASSLSADSYNEQFF.